The 21 T cell receptor beta chains in this list originate from one sample, sequenced in a study of blood T cell repertoires in COVID-19. Some clones are missing from TCRdb's copy, which holds only in-frame ones; the method was immunoSEQ multiplex PCR. The profile shows more than 75,000 clones, roughly four fifths of them singletons. Sequenced input: peripheral blood. These receptors were collected from a man in his sixties with acute or convalescent COVID-19.

This chain connects TRBV19 to TRBJ1-4, with D possibly matching TRBD1 (6 bases). This CDR3 contains 15 residues. Germline V CDR1 and CDR2: LNHDA, SQIVND (reference sequence). With 4 bases removed from V and 3 bases from J, the gap between germline ends came to 12 bases. For the CDR3, the DNA is TGTGCCAGTAGTACCACAGGGACCCCTAATGAAAAACTGTTTTTT. Translation gives CASSTTGTPNEKLFF.

The chain has TRBV12-3 or TRBV12-4 and TRBJ1-4, with a weak D call TRBD1 (6 bases). V dropped 7 bases and J dropped 5 bases, with 11 bases sitting between them. The CDR3 covers 13 residues. This CDR3 is CASTRGQNEKLFF. The CDR3 DNA sequence: TGTGCCAGCACCCGCGGACAGAATGAAAAACTGTTTTTT.

This rearrangement joins TRBV11-2 to TRBJ1-2; D unresolved. Trimming removed 3 bases at V and 10 bases at J, with 18 bases between. CDR3 length: 14 amino acids. Germline lookup yields CDR1 SGHAT and CDR2 FQNNGV. The CDR3 region is CASSFRLFHRDYTF. As DNA, the CDR3 is TGTGCCAGCAGCTTTCGACTCTTTCATCGAGACTACACCTTC.

This clone is a singleton in its sample. The rearrangement links TRBV19 to TRBJ1-4; no clear D. Trimming took off 7 bases at V and 3 bases at J, with 12 bases between the two ends. Germline V CDR1 and CDR2: LNHDA, SQIVND (reference sequence). There are 14 residues in the CDR3. The CDR3 loop is CASMLRGSNEKLFF. CDR3 DNA: TGTGCCAGTATGTTACGAGGGTCTAATGAAAAACTGTTTTTT. Complete variable domain (other parts from reference TRBV19 and TRBJ1-4): DGGITQSPKYLFRKEGQNVTLSCEQNLNHDAMYWYRQDPGQGLRLIYYSQIVNDFQKGDIAEGYSVSREKKESFPLTVTSAQKNPTAFYLCASMLRGSNEKLFFGSGTQLSVL.

The chain carries TRBV11-3 and TRBJ2-1, with D possibly TRBD1 on 7 matching bases. V was shortened by 7 bases and J by 9 bases, with 16 bases between the two germline ends. The CDR3 extends over 13 amino acids. From germline, CDR1 is SGHNT and CDR2 YENEEA. Written as DNA, the CDR3 is TGTGCCAGCATCGAGGAGGGGGCAAGTGAGCAGTTCTTC. Translation gives CASIEEGASEQFF.

The rearrangement uses TRBV12-5 and TRBJ2-3; TRBD2 aligns across 13 bases. Germline V gene data show CDR1 as LGHNT and CDR2 as FRNRAP. V gave up 4 bases and J gave up 1 base; unmatched junction bases: 2. This CDR3 has 16 amino acids. The CDR3 here is CASGSGLAGGTDTQYF. The DNA for the CDR3 is TGTGCTAGTGGTTCCGGACTAGCGGGGGGCACAGATACGCAGTATTTT.

The CDR3 sequence is CATQGPAGSEGFF. CDR3 in DNA: TGTGCCACCCAGGGACCCGCCGGATCGGAGGGGTTCTTT. This chain joins TRBV10-3 and TRBJ1-1, with D tentatively TRBD1 (5 bases). V lost 10 bases to trimming and J lost 14 bases, with 26 bases between them. Germline CDR1 is ENHRY and CDR2 is SYGVKD. CDR3 length: 13 amino acids.

Points on this clone: One end of the junction does not line up with germline, which may come from a read error. The chain couples TRBV10-1 to TRBJ2-7; 8 bases are a match to TRBD1. This CDR3 contains 15 residues. Germline loops: CDR1 WNHNN, CDR2 SYGVQD (reference sequence). CDR3 DNA: TGCGCCAGCAGTGAGTCGAGGACAGGGTCCTCCGAGCAGTACTTC. It codes for CASSESRTGSSEQYF.

J is TRBJ2-2 and V is TRBV18, with D tentatively TRBD1 (5 bases). CDR1 is KGHSH and CDR2 is LQKENI in the germline V gene. CDR3 length: 16 amino acids. Deletions cut 2 bases from V and 1 base from J, with 11 bases between. CDR3 sequence reads: CASSPVQGRNTGELFF. The CDR3, as DNA: TGTGCCAGCTCACCAGTGCAGGGCCGGAACACCGGGGAGCTGTTTTTT. Full variable domain (missing parts from reference TRBV18 and TRBJ2-2): NAGVMQNPRHLVRRRGQEARLRCSPMKGHSHVYWYRQLPEEGLKFMVYLQKENIIDESGMPKERFSAEFPKEGPSILRIQQVVRGDSAAYFCASSPVQGRNTGELFFGEGSRLTVL.

The chain combines TRBV18 with TRBJ1-2, with 9 bases fitting TRBD1. CDR1 and CDR2 (germline): KGHSH, LQKENI. The CDR3 loop spans 17 amino acids. V gave up 1 base and J gave up 5 bases; unmatched junction bases: 11. The CDR3 nucleotides are TGTGCCAGCTCACCACGAGAACAGACAGGGGGTGAATATGGCTACACCTTC. Protein: CASSPREQTGGEYGYTF.

CDR3 residues: CASSPQGDSNQPQHF. The CDR3 DNA reads as TGCGCCAGCAGCCCCCAGGGCGATAGCAATCAGCCCCAGCATTTT. The rearrangement joins TRBV5-1 to TRBJ1-5; TRBD1 is a possible D gene (5 bases). Trimming shortened V by 4 bases and J by 0 bases, and 11 bases separated the two germline ends. The CDR3 runs to 15 residues. Germline-derived CDR1 and CDR2 are SGHRS and YFSETQ.

The table lists this clone with a few counts. This chain connects TRBV6-5 to TRBJ1-1; the match to TRBD1 covers 7 bases. This CDR3 spans 13 amino acids. Losses at the gene ends were 7 bases for V and 0 bases for J; bases not matched to a gene: 2. CDR1 MNHEY and CDR2 SVGAGI come from the germline V gene. The CDR3 bases are TGTGCCAGCAAAGGACAGGTGAACACTGAAGCTTTCTTT. This gives the protein CASKGQVNTEAFF.

The V call is TRBV7-2, the J call TRBJ2-3; D remains unclear. The CDR3 contains 13 residues. Deletions cut 4 bases from V and 1 base from J, with 6 bases between. CDR1 and CDR2 (germline): SGHTA, FQGNSA. CDR3 sequence: CASSYYRTDTQYF. The CDR3 bases are TGTGCCAGCAGCTACTACCGCACAGATACGCAGTATTTT.

This CDR3 reads CASSIGTSGGPLSYNEQFF. The CDR3 DNA follows: TGTGCCAGTAGTATTGGGACTAGCGGGGGACCCCTCTCCTACAATGAGCAGTTCTTC. This sequence joins TRBV19 and TRBJ2-1, with 14 bases identical to TRBD2. The ends lost 3 bases at V and 0 bases at J; junction bases unmatched: 7. Per germline, CDR1 LNHDA and CDR2 SQIVND (reference sequence). CDR3 size: 19 residues.

V usage is TRBV20-1 and J usage is TRBJ1-2, with a weak D call TRBD1 (6 bases). Trimming shortened V by 5 bases and J by 8 bases, and 12 bases separated the two germline ends. This CDR3 has 11 residues. Germline CDR1 is DFQATT and CDR2 is SNEGSKA (reference sequence). The CDR3 nucleotides are TGCAGTGCTCCACAGGGATGGGGCTACACCTTC. Its translation is CSAPQGWGYTF.

This chain uses TRBV12-3 or TRBV12-4 with TRBJ1-5, with D possibly matching TRBD1 (5 bases). This CDR3 comprises 13 residues. Trimming removed 6 bases from V and 7 bases from J, with 13 bases in between. For the CDR3, the DNA is TGTGCCAGCAGATCCGACAGTGCCCAGCCCCAGCATTTT. This translates into CASRSDSAQPQHF.

This clone occurred a few times. This chain connects TRBV20-1 to TRBJ1-5; no firm D call. The germline V gene encodes CDR1 DFQATT and CDR2 SNEGSKA (reference sequence). V lost 3 bases and J 4 bases, leaving 7 bases between the germline ends. CDR3 length: 12 amino acids. Here the CDR3 DNA reads TGCAGTGCTAGTACAGCTAATCAGCCCCAGCATTTT. Protein sequence: CSASTANQPQHF.

In nucleotides, the CDR3 is TGTGCCAGCAGTCCTGGACTAGCGGGAGGCTACGAGCAGTACTTC. It codes for CASSPGLAGGYEQYF. The genes are TRBV28 and TRBJ2-7; 14 bases align to TRBD2. This CDR3 spans 15 amino acids. CDR1 is MDHEN, CDR2 SYDVKM, per germline. V shed 5 bases and J 3 bases; nucleotides not matched to a gene: 3.

This clone was seen only a few times. J is TRBJ1-6 and V is TRBV12-3 or TRBV12-4; TRBD1 agrees at 8 bases. The ends lost 5 bases at V and 16 bases at J; junction bases unmatched: 4. The CDR3 sequence is 11 residues long. The DNA for the CDR3 is TGTGCCAGCAGTGTTGGACAGGGACTCCACTTT. Translated, it gives CASSVGQGLHF.

This clone came up once. The chain recombines TRBV7-2 with TRBJ2-1; D gene unclear. In germline, CDR1 is SGHTA, CDR2 FQGNSA. Trimming took off 5 bases at V and 10 bases at J, with 12 bases between the two ends. This CDR3 comprises 12 residues. CDR3 protein: CASSPPGNEQFF. DNA of the CDR3: TGTGCCAGCAGCCCCCCAGGAAACGAGCAGTTCTTC.

The gene calls are TRBV5-1 and TRBJ2-2; 7 nucleotides line up with TRBD2. V lost 3 bases, J lost 0 bases, and 2 bases stayed unmatched. The CDR3 loop spans 15 amino acids. From germline, CDR1 is SGHRS and CDR2 YFSETQ. The DNA for the CDR3 is TGCGCCAGCAGCTCTAGCGGTGCGAACACCGGGGAGCTGTTTTTT. Its translation: CASSSSGANTGELFF.